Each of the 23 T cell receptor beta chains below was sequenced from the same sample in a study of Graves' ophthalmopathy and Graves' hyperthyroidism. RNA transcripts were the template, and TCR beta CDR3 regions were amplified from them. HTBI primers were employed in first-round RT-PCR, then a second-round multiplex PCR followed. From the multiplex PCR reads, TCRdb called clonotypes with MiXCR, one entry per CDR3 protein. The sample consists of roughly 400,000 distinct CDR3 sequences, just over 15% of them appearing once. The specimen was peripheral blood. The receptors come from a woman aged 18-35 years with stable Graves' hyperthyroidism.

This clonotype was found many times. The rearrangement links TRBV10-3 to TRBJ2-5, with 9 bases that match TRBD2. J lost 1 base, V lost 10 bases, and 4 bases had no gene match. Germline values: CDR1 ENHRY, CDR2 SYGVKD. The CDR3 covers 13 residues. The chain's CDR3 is CASGGDPQETQYF. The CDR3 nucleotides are TGTGCCAGCGGGGGGGACCCCCAAGAGACCCAGTACTTC.

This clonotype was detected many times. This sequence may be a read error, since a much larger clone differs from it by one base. CDR3 amino acids: CASSLEGETKYF. In nucleotides, the CDR3 is TGTGCCAGCAGCTTAGAGGGAGAGACCAAGTACTTC. The J gene is TRBJ2-5, the V gene TRBV11-2; maybe TRBD2 (5 bases). CDR3 size: 12 residues. Per the germline V gene, CDR1 is SGHAT and CDR2 is FQNNGV.

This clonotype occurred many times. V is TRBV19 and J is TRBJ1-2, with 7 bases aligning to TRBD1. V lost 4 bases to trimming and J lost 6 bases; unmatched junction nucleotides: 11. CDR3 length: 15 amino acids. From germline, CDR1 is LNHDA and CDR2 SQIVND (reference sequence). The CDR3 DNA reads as TGTGCCAGTAGTACCTACAGGGGATCCTTCGATGGCTACACCTTC. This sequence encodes CASSTYRGSFDGYTF. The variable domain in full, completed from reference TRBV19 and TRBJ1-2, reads DGGITQSPKYLFRKEGQNVTLSCEQNLNHDAMYWYRQDPGQGLRLIYYSQIVNDFQKGDIAEGYSVSREKKESFPLTVTSAQKNPTAFYLCASSTYRGSFDGYTFGSGTRLTVV.

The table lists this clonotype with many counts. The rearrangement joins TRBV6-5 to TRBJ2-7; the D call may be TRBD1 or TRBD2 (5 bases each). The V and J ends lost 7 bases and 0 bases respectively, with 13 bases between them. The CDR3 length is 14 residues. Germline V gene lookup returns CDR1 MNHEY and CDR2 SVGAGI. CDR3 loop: CASNPGPSSYEQYF. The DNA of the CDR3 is TGTGCCAGCAACCCGGGACCGAGCTCCTACGAGCAGTACTTC.

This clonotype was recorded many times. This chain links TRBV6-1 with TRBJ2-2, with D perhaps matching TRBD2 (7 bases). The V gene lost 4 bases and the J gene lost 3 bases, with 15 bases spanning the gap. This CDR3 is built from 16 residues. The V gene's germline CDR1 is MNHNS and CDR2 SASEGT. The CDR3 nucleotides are TGTGCCAGCAGTGCCCCTGGGGGGGCGGACACCGGGGAGCTGTTTTTT. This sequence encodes CASSAPGGADTGELFF.

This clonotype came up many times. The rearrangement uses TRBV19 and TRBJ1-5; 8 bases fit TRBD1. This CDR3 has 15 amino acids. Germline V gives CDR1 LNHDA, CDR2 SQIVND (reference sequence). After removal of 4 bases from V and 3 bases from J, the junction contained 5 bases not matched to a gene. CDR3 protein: CASSTDRGYNQPQHF. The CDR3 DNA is TGTGCCAGTAGTACCGACAGGGGTTACAATCAGCCCCAGCATTTT. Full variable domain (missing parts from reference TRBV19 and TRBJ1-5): DGGITQSPKYLFRKEGQNVTLSCEQNLNHDAMYWYRQDPGQGLRLIYYSQIVNDFQKGDIAEGYSVSREKKESFPLTVTSAQKNPTAFYLCASSTDRGYNQPQHFGDGTRLSIL.

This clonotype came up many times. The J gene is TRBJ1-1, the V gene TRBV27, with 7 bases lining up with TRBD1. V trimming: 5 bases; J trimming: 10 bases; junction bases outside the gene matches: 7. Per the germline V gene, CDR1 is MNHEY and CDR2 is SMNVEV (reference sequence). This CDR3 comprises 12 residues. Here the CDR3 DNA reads TGTGCCAGCAGTGCTACAGGGGTGAGAGCTTTCTTT. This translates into CASSATGVRAFF.

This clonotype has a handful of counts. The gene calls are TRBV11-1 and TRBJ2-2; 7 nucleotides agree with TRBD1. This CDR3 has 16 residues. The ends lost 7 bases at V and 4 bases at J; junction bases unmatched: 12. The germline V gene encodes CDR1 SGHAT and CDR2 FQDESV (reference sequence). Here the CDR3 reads CASIPTGTESTGELFF. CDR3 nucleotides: TGTGCCAGCATCCCCACCGGGACAGAGAGCACCGGGGAGCTGTTTTTT.

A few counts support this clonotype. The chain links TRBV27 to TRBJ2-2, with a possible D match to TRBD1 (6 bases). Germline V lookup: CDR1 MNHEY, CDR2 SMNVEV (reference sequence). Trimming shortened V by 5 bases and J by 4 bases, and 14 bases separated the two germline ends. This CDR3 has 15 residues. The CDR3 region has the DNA TGTGCCAGCAGTCCCCGCTTAGGGGGCACCGGGGAGCTGTTTTTT. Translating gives CASSPRLGGTGELFF.

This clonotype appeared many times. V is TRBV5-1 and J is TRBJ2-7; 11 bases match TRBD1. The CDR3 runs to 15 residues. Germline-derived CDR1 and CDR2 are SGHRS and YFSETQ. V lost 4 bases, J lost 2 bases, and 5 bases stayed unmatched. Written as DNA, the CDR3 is TGCGCCAGCAGCGTGGACAGGGGGCTTCCCTACGAGCAGTACTTC. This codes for CASSVDRGLPYEQYF.

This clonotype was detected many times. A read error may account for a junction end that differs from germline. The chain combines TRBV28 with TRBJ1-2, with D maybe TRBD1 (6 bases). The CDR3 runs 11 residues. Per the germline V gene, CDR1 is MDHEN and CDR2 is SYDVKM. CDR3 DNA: TGTGCCGGCAGTTCAGGGGTTGGCTACACCTTC. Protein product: CAGSSGVGYTF.

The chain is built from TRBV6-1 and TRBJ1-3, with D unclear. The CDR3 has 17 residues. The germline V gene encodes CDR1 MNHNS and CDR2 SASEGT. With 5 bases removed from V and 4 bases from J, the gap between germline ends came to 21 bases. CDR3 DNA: TGTGCCAGCAGTCCCCGGGAGAGTAAGGAGGGCGGAAACACCATATATTTT. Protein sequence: CASSPRESKEGGNTIYF.

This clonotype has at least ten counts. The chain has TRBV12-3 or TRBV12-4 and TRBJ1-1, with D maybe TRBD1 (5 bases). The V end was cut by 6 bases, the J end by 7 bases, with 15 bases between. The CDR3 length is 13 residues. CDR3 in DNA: TGTGCCAGCAGCTATCGAGGGGAGGGTGAAGCTTTCTTT. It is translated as CASSYRGEGEAFF.

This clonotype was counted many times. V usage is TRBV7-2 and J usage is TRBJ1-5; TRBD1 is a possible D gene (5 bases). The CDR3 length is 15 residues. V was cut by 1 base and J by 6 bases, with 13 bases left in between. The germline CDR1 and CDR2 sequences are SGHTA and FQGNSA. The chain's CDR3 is CASSLGDRSGQPQHF. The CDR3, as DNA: TGTGCCAGCAGCTTAGGGGACCGTTCGGGTCAGCCCCAGCATTTT.

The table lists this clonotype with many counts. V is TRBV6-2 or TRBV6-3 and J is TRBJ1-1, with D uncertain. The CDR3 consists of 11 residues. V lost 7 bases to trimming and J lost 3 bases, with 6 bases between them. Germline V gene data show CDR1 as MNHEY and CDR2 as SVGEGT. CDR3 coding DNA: TGTGCCAGCACCATGGACACTGAAGCTTTCTTT. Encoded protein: CASTMDTEAFF.

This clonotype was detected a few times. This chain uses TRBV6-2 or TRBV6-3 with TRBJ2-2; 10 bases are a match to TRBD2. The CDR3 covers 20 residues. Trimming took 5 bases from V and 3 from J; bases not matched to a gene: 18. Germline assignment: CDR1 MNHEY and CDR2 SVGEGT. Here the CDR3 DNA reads TGTGCCAGCAGTCATCCCGCTAGCGGGGGATCTAAAAAGGACACCGGGGAGCTGTTTTTT. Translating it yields CASSHPASGGSKKDTGELFF.

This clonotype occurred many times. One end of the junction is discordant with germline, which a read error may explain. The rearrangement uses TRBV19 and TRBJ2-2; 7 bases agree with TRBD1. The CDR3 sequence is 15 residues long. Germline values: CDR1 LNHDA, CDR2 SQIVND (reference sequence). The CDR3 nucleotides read TGTGCCAGTAGGATAGAAGACAGGGTCCCCGGGGAGCTGTTTTTT. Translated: CASRIEDRVPGELFF.

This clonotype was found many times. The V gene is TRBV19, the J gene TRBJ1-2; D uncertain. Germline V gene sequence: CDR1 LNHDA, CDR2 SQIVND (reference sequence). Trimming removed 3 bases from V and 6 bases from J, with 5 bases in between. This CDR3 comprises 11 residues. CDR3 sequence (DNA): TGTGCCAGTAGTATGGAGAATGGCTACACCTTC. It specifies CASSMENGYTF. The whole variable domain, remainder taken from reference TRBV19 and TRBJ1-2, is DGGITQSPKYLFRKEGQNVTLSCEQNLNHDAMYWYRQDPGQGLRLIYYSQIVNDFQKGDIAEGYSVSREKKESFPLTVTSAQKNPTAFYLCASSMENGYTFGSGTRLTVV.

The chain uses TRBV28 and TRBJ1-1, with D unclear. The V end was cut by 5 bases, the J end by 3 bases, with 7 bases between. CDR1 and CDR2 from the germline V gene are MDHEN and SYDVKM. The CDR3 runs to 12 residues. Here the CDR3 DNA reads TGTGCCAGCAGTCGGACGGACACTGAAGCTTTCTTT. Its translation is CASSRTDTEAFF.

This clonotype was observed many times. DNA for the CDR3: TGTGCCAGCAGTTACTCGAATGATCGGGCTTTCTTT. Translated, it gives CASSYSNDRAFF. The chain links TRBV6-2 or TRBV6-3 to TRBJ1-1; D is ambiguous. This CDR3 spans 12 amino acids. Germline CDR1 and CDR2: MNHEY and SVGEGT. The germline V and J ends were trimmed by 0 bases and 11 bases, with 10 bases remaining between them.

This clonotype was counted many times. In DNA, the CDR3 is TGTGCCAGCAGCCAAGATATGGGGCAGGGGGGAACTGAAGCTTTCTTT. It is translated as CASSQDMGQGGTEAFF. The V and J genes are TRBV4-2 and TRBJ1-1, with 7 bases that match TRBD1. The CDR3 has 16 amino acids. V lost 0 bases, J lost 5 bases, and 9 bases stayed unmatched. The germline gives CDR1 LGHNA, CDR2 YNFKEQ.

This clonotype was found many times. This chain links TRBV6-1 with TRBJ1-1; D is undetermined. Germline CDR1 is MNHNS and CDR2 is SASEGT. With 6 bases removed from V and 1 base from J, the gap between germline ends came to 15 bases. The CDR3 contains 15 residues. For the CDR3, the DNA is TGTGCCAGCAGGCTCCCCCGCGCGGAGAACACTGAAGCTTTCTTT. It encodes CASRLPRAENTEAFF.

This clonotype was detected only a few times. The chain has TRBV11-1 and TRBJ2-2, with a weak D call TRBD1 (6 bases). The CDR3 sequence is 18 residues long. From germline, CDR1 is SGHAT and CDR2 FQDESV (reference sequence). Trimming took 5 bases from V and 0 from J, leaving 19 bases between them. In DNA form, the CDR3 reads TGTGCCAGCAGCCAACCCAGGGACAAGAGCCCGAACACCGGGGAGCTGTTTTTT. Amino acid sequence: CASSQPRDKSPNTGELFF.